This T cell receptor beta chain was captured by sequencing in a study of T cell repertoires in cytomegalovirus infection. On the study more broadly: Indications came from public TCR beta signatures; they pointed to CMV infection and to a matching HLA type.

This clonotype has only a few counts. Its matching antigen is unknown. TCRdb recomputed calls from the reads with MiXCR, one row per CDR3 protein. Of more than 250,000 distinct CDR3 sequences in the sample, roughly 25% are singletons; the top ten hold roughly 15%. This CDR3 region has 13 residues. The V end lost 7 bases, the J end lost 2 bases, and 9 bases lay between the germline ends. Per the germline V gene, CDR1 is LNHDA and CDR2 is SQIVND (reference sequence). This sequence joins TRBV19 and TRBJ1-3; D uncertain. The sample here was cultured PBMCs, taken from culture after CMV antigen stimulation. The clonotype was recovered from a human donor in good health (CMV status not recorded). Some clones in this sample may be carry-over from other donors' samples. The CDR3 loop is CASNTGAGNTIYF. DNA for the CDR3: TGTGCCAGTAATACGGGAGCTGGAAACACCATATATTTT.